The 25 T cell receptor beta chains given below trace back to one sample, sequenced in a study of shared clonotypes between healthy human individuals. The protocol was immunoSEQ multiplex PCR, while the TCRdb copy is restricted to in-frame clones and leaves out a portion. This table holds about 1.5 million clones, roughly 97% found once. The source material was naive CD4+ T cells sorted from blood. Stated subset: CD45RA+ positively selected. The receptors originated from a man aged 25 to 45 in good health.

The V gene is TRBV12-1, the J gene TRBJ1-2. TRBV12-1 has pseudogene status. The CDR3 has 14 amino acids. The CDR3 sequence: CASSLDFQGDGYTF. In DNA, the CDR3 is TGTGCCAGCAGCTTGGACTTTCAGGGCGATGGCTACACCTTC.

The chain has TRBV7-2 and TRBJ2-3, with TRBD2 identical over 7 bases. The ends lost 5 bases at V and 2 bases at J; junction bases unmatched: 10. The length of the CDR3 is 16 residues. Germline V gene data show CDR1 as SGHTA and CDR2 as FQGNSA. CDR3 bases: TGTGCCAGCAGCCCTCCAGGACTAGGGGTCACAGATACGCAGTATTTT. Translating gives CASSPPGLGVTDTQYF.

CDR3 protein: CASSLFLGTSSYNEQFF. The CDR3 DNA reads TGTGCCAGCAGCTTATTTCTCGGGACGAGCTCCTACAATGAGCAGTTCTTC. The chain combines TRBV11-2 with TRBJ2-1, with D perhaps being TRBD1 or TRBD2 (5 bases each). This CDR3 region has 17 residues. V dropped 2 bases and J dropped 0 bases, with 14 bases sitting between them. CDR1 SGHAT and CDR2 FQNNGV come from the germline V gene.

The CDR3 loop reads CASSPGRAGQPQHF. Here the CDR3 DNA reads TGTGCCAGCAGCCCCGGTAGGGCGGGTCAGCCCCAGCATTTT. The chain joins TRBV7-9 to TRBJ1-5; D is unresolved. Trimming took 5 bases from V and 6 from J, leaving 14 bases between them. Germline V gene lookup returns CDR1 SEHNR and CDR2 FQNEAQ (reference sequence). CDR3 length: 14 amino acids.

J is TRBJ2-4 and V is TRBV4-3; 8 positions match TRBD2. The CDR3 spans 15 residues. V dropped 2 bases and J dropped 13; count of bases not matched to a gene: 13. From germline, CDR1 is LGHNA and CDR2 YSLEER. DNA for the CDR3: TGCGCCAGCAGCCAACTCACGGGGCCTAGCGGGTTACAGTACTTC. This translates into CASSQLTGPSGLQYF.

In this sample, this clone turned up once. CDR3 sequence (DNA): TGTGCCAGCAGTGAGCAGCGGAGATTCCCCATAGAGACCCAGTACTTC. Its translation: CASSEQRRFPIETQYF. The chain joins TRBV6-1 to TRBJ2-5; a weak D match, TRBD2 (5 bases). Germline lookup yields CDR1 MNHNS and CDR2 SASEGT. V gave up 3 bases and J gave up 4 bases, with 18 bases separating them. This CDR3 has 16 amino acids.

This chain links TRBV4-1 with TRBJ2-4; TRBD1 matches 9 bases. Germline V CDR1 and CDR2: MGHRA, YSYEKL. CDR3 length: 22 amino acids. With 0 bases clipped from V and 1 base from J, the junction kept 19 bases outside the gene matches. DNA for the CDR3: TGCGCCAGCAGCCAAGACGTCCGACCGGGACAGGGAAGTTCTGGGGCCAAAAACATTCAGTACTTC. Translated: CASSQDVRPGQGSSGAKNIQYF.

A note on this clone: This same CDR3 is encoded by further DNA sequences in the sample. The chain is built from TRBV7-3 and TRBJ2-3; D gene uncertain. Between the trimmed V and J ends, which lost 4 bases and 0 bases, there was a span of 5 bases. Germline CDR1 and CDR2: SGHTA and FQGTGA. This CDR3 spans 13 amino acids. The CDR3, as DNA: TGTGCCAGCAGCTCGACTAGCACAGATACGCAGTATTTT. It encodes CASSSTSTDTQYF.

J is TRBJ1-1 and V is TRBV2; D unclear. CDR1 SNHLY and CDR2 FYNNEI come from the germline V gene. The CDR3 length is 13 residues. V was cut by 4 bases and J by 1 base, with 7 bases left in between. CDR3: CASSVSGNTEAFF. CDR3 in DNA: TGTGCCAGCAGTGTTTCTGGGAACACTGAAGCTTTCTTT.

This chain joins TRBV4-3 and TRBJ2-3, with D uncertain. CDR1 is LGHNA and CDR2 is YSLEER in the germline V gene. The CDR3 is 16 residues long. Trimming removed 6 bases at V and 0 bases at J, with 16 bases between. CDR3 nucleotide sequence: TGCGCCAGCAGTCAAATGTCCGTCGGAAGCACAGATACGCAGTATTTT. It yields the protein CASSQMSVGSTDTQYF.

The rearrangement links TRBV5-1 to TRBJ1-2; possibly TRBD1 for D (5 bases). This CDR3 contains 16 residues. CDR1 SGHRS and CDR2 YFSETQ come from the germline V gene. V was pared by 0 bases and J by 2 bases, with 14 bases between. CDR3 DNA sequence: TGCGCCAGCAGCTTGGGGTTGCAGGGCCGCAACTATGGCTACACCTTC. As protein: CASSLGLQGRNYGYTF.

CDR3 nucleotides: TGTGCCAGCAATGCCCTGGGACGAGACACTGAAGCTTTCTTT. This codes for CASNALGRDTEAFF. The chain recombines TRBV28 with TRBJ1-1, with D tentatively TRBD1 (5 bases). Between the trimmed V and J ends, which lost 7 bases and 3 bases, there was a span of 15 bases. CDR1 and CDR2 (germline): MDHEN, SYDVKM. CDR3 length: 14 residues.

V is TRBV29-1 and J is TRBJ2-5; D uncertain. Per the germline V gene, CDR1 is SQVTM and CDR2 is ANQGSEA. The CDR3 has 11 amino acids. V lost 6 bases and J 5 bases, leaving 10 bases between the germline ends. CDR3 loop: CSVVVVETQYF. The CDR3 coding sequence is TGCAGCGTCGTTGTTGTTGAGACCCAGTACTTC. The complete variable domain, with remaining parts taken from reference TRBV29-1 and TRBJ2-5, reads SAVISQKPSRDICQRGTSLTIQCQVDSQVTMMFWYRQQPGQSLTLIATANQGSEATYESGFVIDKFPISRPNLTFSTLTVSNMSPEDSSIYLCSVVVVETQYFGPGTRLLVL.

V is TRBV5-4 and J is TRBJ2-3, with D tentatively TRBD1 (5 bases). Germline-derived CDR1 and CDR2 are SGHNT and YYREEE (reference sequence). The V end lost 1 base, the J end lost 5 bases, and 11 bases lay between the germline ends. The CDR3 covers 14 residues. In DNA form, the CDR3 reads TGTGCCAGCAGCTTGAAACAGGTTCAAGATACGCAGTATTTT. It codes for CASSLKQVQDTQYF.

The rearrangement joins TRBV10-3 to TRBJ2-1, with 14 bases matching TRBD2. V trimming: 7 bases; J trimming: 0 bases; junction bases outside the gene matches: 2. The CDR3 extends over 16 amino acids. The germline gives CDR1 ENHRY, CDR2 SYGVKD. In DNA, the CDR3 is TGTGCCATCACCGGGACTAGCGGGAGCTCCTACAATGAGCAGTTCTTC. This gives the protein CAITGTSGSSYNEQFF.

The rearrangement links TRBV6-5 to TRBJ1-2; D not resolved. Per germline, CDR1 MNHEY and CDR2 SVGAGI. The ends were cut back, 8 bases at V and 8 bases at J, with 15 bases in the middle. The CDR3 has 12 amino acids. The CDR3 DNA reads TGTGCCAGCGGGTCCCCCACAGAAGGCTACACCTTC. Protein: CASGSPTEGYTF.

This clone came up once. The J gene is TRBJ2-7, the V gene TRBV29-1; 12 bases agree with TRBD2. The trim removed 5 bases at V and 0 bases at J, leaving 8 bases unmatched. The CDR3 loop spans 16 amino acids. Germline V gives CDR1 SQVTM, CDR2 ANQGSEA. CDR3 DNA sequence: TGCAGCGTTACGACTAGCGGGAGAGTTTCCTCCTACGAGCAGTACTTC. Translating it yields CSVTTSGRVSSYEQYF.

About this clone: This CDR3 is also generated by other DNA sequences in the sample. The chain links TRBV18 to TRBJ2-7; D ambiguous. CDR3 length equals 13 residues. Trimming removed 3 bases from V and 0 bases from J, with 6 bases in between. The germline CDR1 and CDR2 sequences are KGHSH and LQKENI. CDR3 DNA sequence: TGTGCCAGCTCACCGATGGACTCCTACGAGCAGTACTTC. As protein: CASSPMDSYEQYF.

The rearrangement uses TRBV6-1 and TRBJ2-1; 11 positions match TRBD1. CDR3 size: 15 residues. V lost 3 bases, J lost 2 bases, and 0 bases stayed unmatched. Per the germline V gene, CDR1 is MNHNS and CDR2 is SASEGT. The CDR3 sequence: CASSEDRGPYNEQFF. CDR3 in DNA: TGTGCCAGCAGTGAGGACAGGGGGCCCTACAATGAGCAGTTCTTC.

This chain connects TRBV18 to TRBJ2-3; perhaps TRBD2 as D (6 bases). With 8 bases removed from V and 1 base from J, the gap between germline ends came to 13 bases. The CDR3 covers 14 residues. Germline V gene lookup returns CDR1 KGHSH and CDR2 LQKENI. In DNA, the CDR3 is TGTGCCAGCCTGACTAGTTTTGGCACAGATACGCAGTATTTT. This encodes CASLTSFGTDTQYF.

The V and J genes are TRBV5-4 and TRBJ1-1; possible D gene TRBD1, 6 bases. CDR3 length: 15 residues. Germline V gene sequence: CDR1 SGHNT, CDR2 YYREEE (reference sequence). V shed 4 bases and J shed 0 bases, with 13 bases lying between them. The CDR3 loop is CASSRPTGLNTEAFF. CDR3 nucleotide sequence: TGTGCCAGCAGCCGCCCGACAGGACTGAACACTGAAGCTTTCTTT.

This clone has a single count. V and J are TRBV28 and TRBJ1-2; the match to TRBD1 covers 8 bases. CDR1 is MDHEN, CDR2 SYDVKM, per germline. The V segment lost 9 bases and the J segment 4 bases; nucleotides outside the gene matches: 7. The CDR3 is 13 amino acids. As DNA, the CDR3 is TGTGCCAGTGAGTCGGACAGGGTCTATGGCTACACCTTC. Amino acid sequence: CASESDRVYGYTF.

The chain has TRBV19 and TRBJ2-1, with TRBD2 matching over 8 bases. Trimming at V came to 3 bases and at J to 8 bases, leaving 9 bases not matched to a gene. CDR3 length: 15 residues. Looked up from germline, CDR1 is LNHDA and CDR2 is SQIVND (reference sequence). CDR3 in amino acids: CASSIFSGATHEQFF. In nucleotides, the CDR3 is TGTGCCAGTAGTATTTTTAGCGGGGCCACCCATGAGCAGTTCTTC.

This chain connects TRBV5-1 to TRBJ2-3, with 12 nucleotides matching TRBD2. CDR1 is SGHRS and CDR2 is YFSETQ in the germline V gene. After removal of 0 bases from V and 1 base from J, the junction contained 9 bases not matched to a gene. This CDR3 is 19 amino acids long. The CDR3 loop reads CASSLGGTSGSGRTDTQYF. CDR3 bases: TGCGCCAGCAGCTTGGGCGGGACTAGCGGGTCCGGCCGCACAGATACGCAGTATTTT.

The chain links TRBV5-1 to TRBJ2-3, with TRBD1 identical over 7 bases. The V segment lost 5 bases and the J segment 0 bases; nucleotides outside the gene matches: 9. This CDR3 contains 16 residues. The germline V gene has CDR1 SGHRS and CDR2 YFSETQ. CDR3 nucleotide sequence: TGCGCCAGCAGAGGGGGACAGCGGACTAGCACAGATACGCAGTATTTT. Translated, it gives CASRGGQRTSTDTQYF.